Listed here is a single T cell receptor beta chain. The antigen is unknown. These data come from a study of T cell responses to AZD1222 COVID-19 vaccine. Findings of the study overall: Targeting of unmutated variant regions was reportedly seen in nearly half of spike-specific TCRs. When two AZD1222 doses had been given, Spike-specific TCR breadth and depth rose.

Sequencing was performed with immunoSEQ multiplex PCR; in TCRdb, only in-frame clones are kept and a portion is missing. The sample records around 160,000 clones, 75% to 85% being singletons. The input for sequencing was peripheral blood, taken on day 0 of MenACWY control vaccination. The TCR sequence derives from an adult in good health.

This CDR3 is CASSLVGGADEQYF. CDR3 DNA sequence: TGTGCCAGCAGCTTAGTTGGCGGGGCGGACGAGCAGTACTTC. V is TRBV11-2 and J is TRBJ2-7; D may be TRBD2 (6 bases). V was shortened by 1 base and J by 5 bases, with 12 bases between the two germline ends. Germline CDR1 reads SGHAT; CDR2 reads FQNNGV. The CDR3 contains 14 residues.